This T cell receptor beta chain emerged from a study of blood T cell repertoires in COVID-19. Study details: The samples span acute and convalescent COVID-19 from the United States, Italy and Spain.

There are 15 residues in the CDR3. Per the germline V gene, CDR1 is SGDLS and CDR2 is YYNGEE. V was pared by 0 bases and J by 6 bases, with 10 bases between. The assay was immunoSEQ multiplex PCR, and TCRdb's table has in-frame clones only and misses some. The sample consists of approximately 240,000 clones, 70% to 90% of them appearing once. The sequencing input was peripheral blood. The origin of this receptor is a woman aged 18-35 years who had recovered from COVID-19. This chain links TRBV9 with TRBJ1-6; D remains unclear. The CDR3 spells CASSVDWQRNSPLHF. The CDR3 region has the DNA TGTGCCAGCAGCGTAGACTGGCAGCGTAATTCACCCCTCCACTTT.